The rows below give T cell receptor beta chains drawn from one sample of a study of CD8+CD57+ T cells in acquired aplastic anemia. TCRdb reprocessed the reads via MiXCR and lists one record per CDR3 protein. The sample shows roughly 300,000 distinct CDR3 sequences, approximately 57% of them seen only once. The sample comprised sorted CD4+, CD8+, or CD8+CD57+ T cells (not recorded which) from PBMCs. Receptor source: a human donor with severe aplastic anemia or a healthy control (not recorded which). The CDR3 runs from the conserved cysteine through the conserved F or W.

j_gene	v_gene	CDR3aa
TRBJ2-7	TRBV7-3	CASSPQVAGGPTHEQYF
TRBJ1-1	TRBV4-1	CASSQDLAGFTEAFF
TRBJ2-1	TRBV9	CASSVQGAYEQFF
TRBJ2-3	TRBV4-3	CASSQEGRLGQDTQYF
TRBJ1-1	TRBV7-6	CASSLMTGMNTEAFF
TRBJ2-7	TRBV7-6	CASSLDGSPYEQYF
TRBJ2-7	TRBV7-8	CASSDPVNGRSLSYEQYF
TRBJ2-7	TRBV6-2/TRBV6-3	CASSTGTPHEQYF
TRBJ1-6	TRBV7-9	CASSLASAWDRGQSLHF
TRBJ2-3	TRBV19	CASSIGTSGGGVLSTDTQYF
TRBJ1-3	TRBV19	CASSIRIPRGPAGNTIYF
TRBJ2-3	TRBV7-3	CASSLLSTSTDTQYF
TRBJ2-7	TRBV7-9	CASSLAEDSSYEQYF
TRBJ2-7	TRBV5-1	CASSLGLYYEQYF
TRBJ1-3	TRBV20-1	CSARDTIAPGNTIYF
TRBJ2-3	TRBV30	CAWTRGDSTDTQYF
TRBJ2-5	TRBV7-8	CASSLAGAARGTQYF
TRBJ2-1	TRBV24-1	CAASDPWGVQFF
TRBJ2-3	TRBV5-1	CASSPGPTDTQYF
TRBJ1-5	TRBV25-1	CASSPRRRQGAQPQHF
TRBJ1-5	TRBV19	CASSIRNQPQHF
TRBJ2-4	TRBV14	CASSQGLIQYF
TRBJ1-6	TRBV19	CASSITGDSPLHF
TRBJ2-4	TRBV18	CASSPWGIPKNIQYF
TRBJ2-3	TRBV24-1	CATSRGQGAQSDTQYF
TRBJ2-7	TRBV19	CASQQGPTSYEQYF
TRBJ2-5	TRBV15	CATSRDRGETQYF
TRBJ1-1	TRBV2	CASSEHGAWVEAFF
TRBJ2-7	TRBV20-1	CSARPGTAIYEQYF
TRBJ1-2	TRBV7-2	CASSLSYEKGYTF
TRBJ1-1	TRBV7-9	CAITPSEHYEAFF
TRBJ1-5	TRBV7-9	CASSLDGGVQPQHF
TRBJ2-7	TRBV9	CASSLDGAGDEQYF
TRBJ1-1	TRBV10-3	CAIGEMGPPTTEAFF
TRBJ2-3	TRBV7-8	CASSLLTSGMGDTQYF
TRBJ2-7	TRBV7-9	CASSLAVNQGHEQYF
TRBJ2-1	TRBV29-1	CSVVSPGNEQFF
TRBJ2-7	TRBV5-4	CASSPGLAGTDEQYF
TRBJ1-2	TRBV7-9	CASSSGGGDNYGYTF
TRBJ2-7	TRBV19	CASGTANSYEQYF
TRBJ1-2	TRBV6-1	CAISESMTLYGYTF
TRBJ1-1	TRBV6-5	CASRRGTTEAFF
TRBJ1-2	TRBV19	CASSSRGTGNYGYTF
TRBJ2-3	TRBV2	CAPRTGVTDTQYF
TRBJ2-1	TRBV18	CASSRDRISYNEQFF
TRBJ1-5	TRBV15	CATSRDPGQSNQPQHF
TRBJ1-6	TRBV7-9	CASATDRVGYNSPLHF
TRBJ1-1	TRBV10-1	CASSGTPNTEAFF
TRBJ2-5	TRBV7-9	CATTPGQGVETQYF
TRBJ2-7	TRBV5-5	CASSLVGRSYEQYF
TRBJ1-1	TRBV9	CASSVETANTEAFF
TRBJ1-2	TRBV2	CASSEDRTGGRRYGYTF
TRBJ2-7	TRBV11-2	CASTAGTYEQYF
TRBJ1-5	TRBV20-1	CSSNELSNQPQHF
TRBJ2-1	TRBV5-1	CASSLVASGGPGDEQFF
TRBJ1-6	TRBV5-8	CASSSDRVSNSPLHF
TRBJ2-1	TRBV25-1	CASSVGLANEQFF
TRBJ1-5	TRBV7-2	CASSLFRDGQPQHF
TRBJ1-5	TRBV7-2	CASRAPGGNQPQHF
TRBJ2-2	TRBV6-5	CASSYSTSTGELFF